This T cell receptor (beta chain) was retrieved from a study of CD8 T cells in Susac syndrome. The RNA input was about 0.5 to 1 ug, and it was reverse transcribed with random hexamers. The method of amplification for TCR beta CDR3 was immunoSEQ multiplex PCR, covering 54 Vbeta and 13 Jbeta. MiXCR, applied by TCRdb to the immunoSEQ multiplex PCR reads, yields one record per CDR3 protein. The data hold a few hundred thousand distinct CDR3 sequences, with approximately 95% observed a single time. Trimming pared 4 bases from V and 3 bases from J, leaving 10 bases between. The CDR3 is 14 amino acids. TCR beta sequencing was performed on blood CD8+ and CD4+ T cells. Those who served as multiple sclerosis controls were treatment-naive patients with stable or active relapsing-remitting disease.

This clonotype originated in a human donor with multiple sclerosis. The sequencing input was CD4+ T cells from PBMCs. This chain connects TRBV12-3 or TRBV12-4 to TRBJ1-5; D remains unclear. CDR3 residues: CASSSSVVNQPQHF. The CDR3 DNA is TGTGCCAGCAGTTCATCAGTAGTCAATCAGCCCCAGCATTTT.